There are a few counts of the clone carrying this T cell receptor beta chain. Its antigen is undetermined. These data originate in a study of T cells in Graves' hyperthyroidism and ophthalmopathy. This CDR3 has 14 residues. In germline, CDR1 is GTSNPN, CDR2 SVGIG (reference sequence). Researchers amplified the TCR beta CDR3 regions from RNA transcripts. A set of HTBI primers served as the primers for a first-round RT-PCR of the TCR CDR3. One entry per CDR3 protein results from TCRdb running MiXCR on the multiplex PCR reads. The sample has fewer than 350,000 distinct CDR3 sequences, roughly 15% seen once. Study-wide findings and caveats: Stable hyperthyroidism and ophthalmopathy were separated using 13 V-J signatures.

The sample comprised blood. The chain links TRBV30 to TRBJ1-1; D is perhaps TRBD1 (5 bases). The clonotype originates from a woman aged 40 to 49 with Graves' hyperthyroidism. CDR3 residues: CAFARGGWNTEAFF. The CDR3 DNA reads TGTGCTTTTGCCCGGGGCGGATGGAACACTGAAGCTTTCTTT.